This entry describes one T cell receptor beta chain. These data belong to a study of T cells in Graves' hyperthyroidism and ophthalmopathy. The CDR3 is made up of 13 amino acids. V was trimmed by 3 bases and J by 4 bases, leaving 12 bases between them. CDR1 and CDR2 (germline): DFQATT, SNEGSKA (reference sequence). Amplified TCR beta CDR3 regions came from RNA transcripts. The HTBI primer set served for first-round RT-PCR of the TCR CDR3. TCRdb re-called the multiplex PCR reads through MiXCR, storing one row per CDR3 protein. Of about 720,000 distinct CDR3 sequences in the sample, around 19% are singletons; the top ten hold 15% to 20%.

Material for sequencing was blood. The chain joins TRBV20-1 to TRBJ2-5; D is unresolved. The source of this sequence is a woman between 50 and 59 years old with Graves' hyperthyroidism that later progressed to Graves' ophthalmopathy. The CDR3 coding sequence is TGCAGTGCTAGGAGTTTTGGTCGAGAGACCCAGTACTTC. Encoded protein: CSARSFGRETQYF.